The T cell receptor beta chain described here comes from a study of control samples from healthy donors and cancer patients. The repertoire was sequenced with immunoSEQ multiplex PCR; TCRdb's copy has only in-frame clones and lacks some. The sample shows roughly 50,000 clones, approximately 95% of them seen only once. In germline, CDR1 is SGHDT, CDR2 YYEEEE. This CDR3 has 16 amino acids. The V end was cut by 2 bases, the J end by 5 bases, with 17 bases between. The receptor was isolated from a woman in her twenties or thirties in good health. The rearrangement links TRBV5-6 to TRBJ1-5; D may be TRBD1 (5 bases). Sequencing input: blood. CDR3 amino acids: CASSFRRAGGDQPQHF. The CDR3 DNA is TGTGCCAGCAGCTTCCGCCGGGCCGGGGGGGATCAGCCCCAGCATTTT. The full variable domain, with the rest looked up from reference TRBV5-6 and TRBJ1-5, is DAGVTQSPTHLIKTRGQQVTLRCSPKSGHDTVSWYQQALGQGPQFIFQYYEEEERQRGNFPDRFSGHQFPNYSSELNVNALLLGDSALYLCASSFRRAGGDQPQHFGDGTRLSIL.